This TCR beta chain was obtained from a study of cytomegalovirus exposure and HLA in healthy donors. Points from the study as a whole: Most subjects' HLA-A and HLA-B alleles were reportedly predicted from TCR beta sequences. Earlier analysis found most TCR beta V segments productive about 87% or about 30% of the time. Association of a missense DCLRE1C variant with TCR beta V- and J-gene trimming was reported in a later analysis.

Trimming at V came to 5 bases and at J to 1 base, leaving 13 bases not matched to a gene. The CDR3 is made up of 18 amino acids. The V gene's germline CDR1 is SGHTA and CDR2 FQGNSA. Both 60 Vbeta primers and 13 Jbeta primers went into the PCR. The table came from immunoSEQ multiplex PCR; TCRdb's copy has only in-frame clones and leaves some out. The data show roughly 180,000 clones, with about 80% seen just once and just over 2% held by the top ten. About this clone itself: Antigen specificity is unknown.

Sequencing was performed on PBMCs. This TCR was recovered from a woman aged 18-29 years in good health and CMV-seropositive. The V and J genes are TRBV7-2 and TRBJ2-3, with TRBD2 matching 9 bases. In nucleotides, the CDR3 is TGTGCCAGCAGCATACAACCCGGGTTAGCGGGGGGCACAGATACGCAGTATTTT. This encodes CASSIQPGLAGGTDTQYF.